The 27 T cell receptor beta chains listed next were all sequenced from one sample in a study of blood T cell repertoires in COVID-19. TCRdb keeps only in-frame clones here, not all; method: immunoSEQ multiplex PCR. Seen here are 90,000 or so clones, 70% to 90% observed once, and the top ten hold 6.5% to 9%. Sequenced: peripheral blood. The receptors here all came from a man between 60 and 75 years old with acute or convalescent COVID-19.

This clone was observed a few times. The V gene is TRBV19, the J gene TRBJ2-1; maybe TRBD1 (5 bases). The CDR3 contains 12 residues. Looked up from germline, CDR1 is LNHDA and CDR2 is SQIVND (reference sequence). V was cut by 4 bases and J by 8 bases, with 9 bases left in between. The CDR3 loop is CASSTQGYEQFF. CDR3 nucleotide sequence: TGTGCCAGTAGTACTCAGGGCTATGAGCAGTTCTTC.

In this sample, this clone turned up once. V usage is TRBV27 and J usage is TRBJ1-1, with TRBD1 as a possible D gene (6 bases). The V end lost 5 bases, the J end lost 6 bases, and 16 bases lay between the germline ends. The CDR3 is made up of 14 amino acids. CDR1 MNHEY and CDR2 SMNVEV come from the germline V gene (reference sequence). The CDR3 nucleotides are TGTGCCAGCAGTCCAAGGTCGGGGGGCGCTGAAGCTTTCTTT. This gives the protein CASSPRSGGAEAFF.

This clone was counted between two and nine times. CDR3 in DNA: TGTGCCAGCAGCCCCCCTCTACGTTCGTGGGCTTACAATGAGCAGTTCTTC. It is translated as CASSPPLRSWAYNEQFF. The chain combines TRBV7-8 with TRBJ2-1; D is ambiguous. From germline, CDR1 is SGHVS and CDR2 FQNEAQ. The V end was cut by 5 bases, the J end by 4 bases, with 21 bases between. The CDR3 sequence is 17 residues long.

This chain uses TRBV6-1 with TRBJ2-1; 12 nucleotides line up with TRBD2. Germline-derived CDR1 and CDR2 are MNHNS and SASEGT. After removal of 2 bases from V and 8 bases from J, the junction contained 10 bases not matched to a gene. The CDR3 covers 17 residues. CDR3 coding DNA: TGTGCCAGCAGTGAAACCGGGACTAGCGGGTGGGGCGATGAGCAGTTCTTC. The encoded protein is CASSETGTSGWGDEQFF.

This rearrangement joins TRBV28 to TRBJ2-2; 7 nucleotides match TRBD2. Germline V gene sequence: CDR1 MDHEN, CDR2 SYDVKM. V trimming: 2 bases; J trimming: 2 bases; junction bases outside the gene matches: 2. The CDR3 contains 15 residues. CDR3 residues: CASSLAGVNTGELFF. In nucleotides, the CDR3 is TGTGCCAGCAGTTTAGCGGGGGTTAACACCGGGGAGCTGTTTTTT.

This sequence joins TRBV7-8 and TRBJ2-2; TRBD1 agrees at 9 bases. The V segment lost 2 bases and the J segment 4 bases; nucleotides outside the gene matches: 2. The V gene's germline CDR1 is SGHVS and CDR2 FQNEAQ. This CDR3 has 15 residues. This CDR3 is CASSLNRGPTGELFF. DNA of the CDR3: TGTGCCAGCAGCTTAAACAGGGGGCCCACCGGGGAGCTGTTTTTT.

The chain links TRBV7-9 to TRBJ2-7; D possibly corresponds to TRBD1 (5 bases). CDR1 and CDR2 (germline): SEHNR, FQNEAQ (reference sequence). V shed 4 bases and J shed 3 bases, with 13 bases lying between them. The CDR3 extends over 14 amino acids. DNA of the CDR3: TGTGCCAGCAGCTCAACCGACAGATTCTACGAGCAGTACTTC. Translated, it gives CASSSTDRFYEQYF.

The chain is built from TRBV10-3 and TRBJ1-2, with TRBD1 identical over 7 bases. The V gene end was trimmed by 10 bases and the J gene end by 3 bases; junction bases not matched to a gene: 8. The CDR3 contains 13 residues. The germline V gene has CDR1 ENHRY and CDR2 SYGVKD. CDR3 residues: CATRIGQDYGYTF. The DNA for the CDR3 is TGTGCCACCAGAATTGGACAGGACTATGGCTACACCTTC.

The chain recombines TRBV5-4 with TRBJ2-2; D is undetermined. Trimming took off 4 bases at V and 4 bases at J, with 11 bases between the two ends. In germline, CDR1 is SGHNT, CDR2 YYREEE (reference sequence). CDR3 length equals 14 residues. The CDR3 DNA is TGTGCCAGCAGCGGTCTTAGCACCACCGGGGAGCTGTTTTTT. Its protein is CASSGLSTTGELFF.

V gene TRBV7-2 combines with J gene TRBJ2-3, with TRBD1 as a possible D gene (6 bases). The germline V gene encodes CDR1 SGHTA and CDR2 FQGNSA. The CDR3 sequence is 16 residues long. The germline V and J ends were trimmed by 4 bases and 0 bases, with 14 bases remaining between them. CDR3 protein: CASSSQGTTSTDTQYF. Here the CDR3 DNA reads TGTGCCAGCAGCTCTCAGGGGACCACGAGCACAGATACGCAGTATTTT.

Concerning this clone: At one of its ends the junction is not consistent with the germline gene, which may arise from a read error. The rearrangement joins TRBV13 to TRBJ2-5; 8 bases line up with TRBD2. In germline, CDR1 is PRHDT, CDR2 FYEKMQ (reference sequence). The CDR3 runs 15 residues. The DNA for the CDR3 is TGTGCCAGCAGTTTAGCCCCTTTAAGCGGGAGAGTCCAGTACTTC. Translating gives CASSLAPLSGRVQYF.

The gene calls are TRBV5-1 and TRBJ2-5; 9 bases fit TRBD2. With V trimmed by 0 bases and J by 5 bases, 8 bases remained unmatched. The V gene's germline CDR1 is SGHRS and CDR2 YFSETQ. The CDR3 consists of 16 residues. The CDR3 protein is CASSLGVSGSYETQYF. The CDR3 coding sequence is TGCGCCAGCAGCTTGGGGGTTAGCGGGAGCTATGAGACCCAGTACTTC.

This sequence joins TRBV5-1 and TRBJ1-2; 7 nucleotides align to TRBD1. This CDR3 has 14 residues. Germline-derived CDR1 and CDR2 are SGHRS and YFSETQ. With V trimmed by 2 bases and J by 3 bases, 4 bases remained unmatched. CDR3 residues: CASSFEGADYGYTF. Written as DNA, the CDR3 is TGCGCCAGCAGCTTCGAGGGGGCAGACTATGGCTACACCTTC.

CDR3 residues: CASSLRVEGNTIYF. Written as DNA, the CDR3 is TGTGCCAGCAGCTTACGGGTCGAGGGAAACACCATATATTTT. The rearrangement uses TRBV7-2 and TRBJ1-3; no firm D call. The germline CDR1 and CDR2 sequences are SGHTA and FQGNSA. The CDR3 length is 14 residues. V was clipped by 2 bases and J by 4 bases, with 9 bases between them.

This chain connects TRBV4-2 to TRBJ2-5; maybe TRBD2 (5 bases). The V end lost 6 bases, the J end lost 5 bases, and 22 bases lay between the germline ends. Germline loops: CDR1 LGHNA, CDR2 YNFKEQ. CDR3 length: 16 amino acids. CDR3 sequence: CASRGPTADGSETQYF. CDR3 bases: TGTGCCAGCAGAGGCCCTACAGCGGACGGTTCGGAGACCCAGTACTTC.

The gene calls are TRBV28 and TRBJ1-5, with 7 bases matching TRBD1. The germline CDR1 and CDR2 sequences are MDHEN and SYDVKM. The ends lost 7 bases at V and 6 bases at J; junction bases unmatched: 9. The CDR3 runs 14 residues. The chain's CDR3 is CASTVYRGSQPQHF. CDR3 nucleotide sequence: TGTGCCAGCACCGTATACAGGGGAAGTCAGCCCCAGCATTTT.

The chain joins TRBV5-6 to TRBJ2-3; 9 nucleotides line up with TRBD1. CDR1 is SGHDT and CDR2 is YYEEEE in the germline V gene. J gave up 4 bases and V 1 base, and 7 bases lay outside the gene matches. The CDR3 has 16 amino acids. CDR3 amino acids: CASSLFRDRDSDTQYF. The CDR3, as DNA: TGTGCCAGCAGCTTGTTCCGGGACAGGGACTCAGATACGCAGTATTTT. Looking up the rest from reference TRBV5-6 and TRBJ2-3 gives the full variable domain: DAGVTQSPTHLIKTRGQQVTLRCSPKSGHDTVSWYQQALGQGPQFIFQYYEEEERQRGNFPDRFSGHQFPNYSSELNVNALLLGDSALYLCASSLFRDRDSDTQYFGPGTRLTVL.

This clone qualifies as medium-sized. V usage is TRBV5-8 and J usage is TRBJ2-7; D gene uncertain. Trimming pared 1 base from V and 9 bases from J, leaving 8 bases between. The CDR3 runs to 11 residues. Per the germline V gene, CDR1 is SGHTS and CDR2 is YDEGEE. The CDR3 is CASSLIRGQYF. DNA for the CDR3: TGTGCCAGCAGCTTGATTCGAGGGCAGTACTTC.

This chain uses TRBV30 with TRBJ1-4; a weak D match, TRBD1 (6 bases). Germline CDR1 reads GTSNPN; CDR2 reads SVGIG (reference sequence). The V and J ends lost 2 bases and 8 bases respectively, with 12 bases between them. The CDR3 extends over 13 amino acids. The CDR3 DNA reads TGTGCCTGGAGTTACCGACAGGTAGAAAAACTGTTTTTT. Translated: CAWSYRQVEKLFF.

The chain couples TRBV19 to TRBJ1-3; D gene uncertain. V lost 6 bases and J lost 3, with 18 bases in between. CDR3 length: 16 amino acids. CDR1 is LNHDA, CDR2 SQIVND, per germline (reference sequence). CDR3 region: CASSKRREFRGNTIYF. CDR3 nucleotide sequence: TGTGCCAGTAGCAAAAGACGGGAATTTCGTGGAAACACCATATATTTT. The full variable domain, its missing parts supplied by reference TRBV19 and TRBJ1-3, is DGGITQSPKYLFRKEGQNVTLSCEQNLNHDAMYWYRQDPGQGLRLIYYSQIVNDFQKGDIAEGYSVSREKKESFPLTVTSAQKNPTAFYLCASSKRREFRGNTIYFGEGSWLTVV.

This chain uses TRBV12-3 or TRBV12-4 with TRBJ2-4; tentatively, D is TRBD1 (5 bases). This CDR3 region has 12 residues. Trimming took off 3 bases at V and 8 bases at J, with 8 bases between the two ends. CDR3 in DNA: TGTGCCAGCAGTTTCTTGGGGCACATTCAGTACTTC. Its translation: CASSFLGHIQYF.

The CDR3 nucleotides read TGCAGCGTTGGGTTAGATGATTTCTCACCCCTCCACTTT. Translation: CSVGLDDFSPLHF. This sequence joins TRBV29-1 and TRBJ1-6; D uncertain. The CDR3 contains 13 residues. Trimming removed 4 bases at V and 10 bases at J, with 14 bases between. CDR1 is SQVTM, CDR2 ANQGSEA, per germline.

The V and J genes are TRBV23-1 and TRBJ2-7, with 7 bases matching TRBD1. TRBV23-1 is identified as an open reading frame with a role that is uncertain. With V trimmed by 4 bases and J by 0 bases, 6 bases remained unmatched. This CDR3 comprises 15 residues. The CDR3 region has the DNA TGCGCCAGCAGTCGAGGGGGCGGCCTCTCCTACGAGCAGTACTTC. Protein sequence: CASSRGGGLSYEQYF.

DNA of the CDR3: TGTGCCAGCAGGGCCTTTACTAACAATGAGCAGTTCTTC. It is translated as CASRAFTNNEQFF. The chain combines TRBV2 with TRBJ2-1; D remains unclear. The CDR3 length is 13 residues. Germline V gives CDR1 SNHLY, CDR2 FYNNEI. Trimming took 6 bases from V and 5 from J, leaving 11 bases between them.

As DNA, the CDR3 is TGTGCCAGCAGCTTCGGACTAGCGGGGGCGTACTCCTACAATGAGCAGTTCTTC. This encodes CASSFGLAGAYSYNEQFF. The V call is TRBV11-2, the J call TRBJ2-1; 13 nucleotides agree with TRBD2. The CDR3 sequence is 18 residues long. The ends lost 3 bases at V and 0 bases at J; junction bases unmatched: 5. The germline CDR1 and CDR2 sequences are SGHAT and FQNNGV.

V is TRBV3-1 (or the pseudogene TRBV3-2) and J is TRBJ2-3, with D hard to call. The V end was cut by 0 bases, the J end by 1 base, with 8 bases between. The CDR3 consists of 15 residues. The germline CDR1 and CDR2 sequences are LGHDT and YNNKEL (reference sequence). CDR3 protein: CASSQDESGTDTQYF. The CDR3 DNA is TGTGCCAGCAGCCAAGATGAAAGCGGCACAGATACGCAGTATTTT.

V gene TRBV7-2 combines with J gene TRBJ1-1; 11 bases are shared with TRBD1. V gave up 6 bases and J gave up 1 base; unmatched junction bases: 7. CDR3 length: 16 residues. The germline gives CDR1 SGHTA, CDR2 FQGNSA. The CDR3 protein is CASRKGQGAQNTEAFF. DNA for the CDR3: TGTGCCAGCAGAAAAGGACAGGGGGCTCAGAACACTGAAGCTTTCTTT.